This is a list of T cell receptor beta chains from one sample in a study of blood T cell repertoires in COVID-19. Method: immunoSEQ multiplex PCR; TCRdb's copy keeps in-frame clones and lacks some. Here the sample spans approximately 240,000 clones, about 90% being singletons. The material sequenced was PBMCs or T cells enriched from blood (not recorded which). The receptors shown here come from a woman younger than 35 who had recovered from COVID-19. Both conserved end residues are part of each CDR3. D genes are given only for firm matches. A row's size may be missing; if present it is once, few, many or a size class.

j_call,d_call,clone_size,v_call,cdr3_nt,cdr3_aa
TRBJ2-1,TRBD2,.,TRBV12-3/TRBV12-4,TGTGCCAGCAGCCCCCTAGCGGGGGTAACGTTCTTC,CASSPLAGVTFF
TRBJ1-4,TRBD1,.,TRBV4-2,TGTGCCAGCAGCCAAGTAATCGGACAGGTGAATGAAAAACTGTTTTTT,CASSQVIGQVNEKLFF
TRBJ2-3,.,.,TRBV9,TGTGCCAGCAGCGTAGGGGCCGGGGGGCTAGCAGATACGCAGTATTTT,CASSVGAGGLADTQYF
TRBJ1-1,.,.,TRBV6-5,TGTGCCAGCAGGGGTCACGGGGACACTGAAGCTTTCTTT,CASRGHGDTEAFF
TRBJ2-5,TRBD2,once,TRBV15,TGTGCCACCAGCAGAGACATAGCGGGAGGTGAGACCCAGTACTTC,CATSRDIAGGETQYF
TRBJ1-2,.,.,TRBV2,TGTGCCAGCAGGGCTACAGGGAATAACTATGGCTACACCTTC,CASRATGNNYGYTF
TRBJ2-7,TRBD2,.,TRBV5-1,TGCGCCAGCAGCGCGTACCCGACTAGCGGGAGAGTCGAGCAGTACTTC,CASSAYPTSGRVEQYF
TRBJ2-5,.,.,TRBV2,TGTGCCAGCAGACAGAAAGAGACCCAGTACTTC,CASRQKETQYF
TRBJ2-1,.,.,TRBV4-1,TGCGCCAGCAGCCCGTTTGGAGGGAGACTATACAATGAGCAGTTCTTC,CASSPFGGRLYNEQFF
TRBJ2-1,.,.,TRBV5-4,TGTGCCAGCTCCCCTGGCGGTGTATACAATGAGCAGTTCTTC,CASSPGGVYNEQFF
TRBJ2-7,TRBD2,.,TRBV4-1,TGCGCCAGCAGCCAAGTGACTAGCGGGGGTCTGGACGAGCAGTACTTC,CASSQVTSGGLDEQYF
TRBJ2-3,.,.,TRBV25-1,TGTGCCAGCAGTCGGTCCGAGGGAGATACGCAGTATTTT,CASSRSEGDTQYF
TRBJ1-1,.,.,TRBV18,TGTGCCAGCTCACGAGTCGGCGGTGCGAACACTGAAGCTTTCTTT,CASSRVGGANTEAFF
TRBJ2-7,.,.,TRBV5-1,TGCGCCAGCAGCTTTGTAGGGGCGAGGTACAACGAGCAGTACTTC,CASSFVGARYNEQYF
TRBJ2-7,.,.,TRBV4-1,TGCGCCAGCAGCCAAGAACGGCTTCGGGCAGGGATGAGCTCCTACGAGCAGTACTTC,CASSQERLRAGMSSYEQYF
TRBJ1-3,TRBD1,.,TRBV29-1,TGCAGCGTTACGACAGGGGGCTCACATTACTCTGGAAACACCATATATTTT,CSVTTGGSHYSGNTIYF
TRBJ1-4,.,.,TRBV19,TGTGCCAGTAGCTCAACAGGGTGGGCAGGAGAAAAACTGTTTTTT,CASSSTGWAGEKLFF
TRBJ1-2,.,.,TRBV4-1,TGCGCCAGCAGCCAAGGGGGAGGTGGCTATGGCTACACCTTC,CASSQGGGGYGYTF
TRBJ2-3,TRBD2,.,TRBV7-8,TGTGCCAGCAGCCCGAGGGCTAGCGGGGGAGACACAGATACGCAGTATTTT,CASSPRASGGDTDTQYF
TRBJ1-3,.,.,TRBV19,TGTGCAACCAGTCCACAGGGCTCTGGAAACACCATATATTTT,CATSPQGSGNTIYF
TRBJ1-1,.,once,TRBV5-6,TGTGCCAGCAGCTTGGTAGCAGGGGAATACGACACTGAAGCTTTCTTT,CASSLVAGEYDTEAFF
TRBJ2-1,.,.,TRBV7-2,TGTGCCAGCAGCTCCCTTGTCCTCAGCTCCTACAATGAGCAGTTCTTC,CASSSLVLSSYNEQFF
TRBJ2-5,.,.,TRBV13,TGTGCCAGCAGCTTATCCCGTTTCCAAGAGACCCAGTACTTC,CASSLSRFQETQYF
TRBJ1-2,.,few,TRBV7-2,TGTGCCAGCAGCTTAGACTTCAGGAGACAGAACTATGGCTACACCTTC,CASSLDFRRQNYGYTF
TRBJ2-3,.,.,TRBV7-3,TGTGCCAGCAGCCAACAGGGCCCGCAGAGGGGCACAGATACGCAGTATTTT,CASSQQGPQRGTDTQYF
TRBJ1-1,.,.,TRBV4-2,TGTGCCAGCAGCCAAGATCTGGGGGGGGCGGGTGAAGCTTTCTTT,CASSQDLGGAGEAFF
TRBJ2-7,TRBD2,.,TRBV15,TGTGCCACCAGCAATTTGTTCCAGGGAGGGACCTACGAGCAGTACTTC,CATSNLFQGGTYEQYF
TRBJ2-3,.,.,TRBV27,TGTGCCAGCAGTTTCTCCCCGGATACGCAGTATTTT,CASSFSPDTQYF
TRBJ1-1,.,.,TRBV28,TGTGCCAGCAGTCCGGGGGGTGGAGCTGAAGCTTTCTTT,CASSPGGGAEAFF
TRBJ1-3,.,.,TRBV18,TGTGCCAGCTCACCCAGCGTCTCTGGAAACACCATATATTTT,CASSPSVSGNTIYF
TRBJ1-4,.,many,TRBV19,TGTGCCAGCCGCCCAGGGGCAACTAATGAAAAACTGTTTTTT,CASRPGATNEKLFF
TRBJ1-1,.,.,TRBV10-1,TGCGCCAGCAGTGGCCGGGACAATCCATGGATGGCTTTCTTT,CASSGRDNPWMAFF
TRBJ1-3,.,few,TRBV27,TGTGCCAGCAGTTTATATGGGGGCCTATTTGGAAACACCATATATTTT,CASSLYGGLFGNTIYF
TRBJ1-6,.,.,TRBV6-2/TRBV6-3,TGTGCCAGCAGCCCGGGACTCAGGGATTCACCCCTCCACTTT,CASSPGLRDSPLHF
TRBJ1-1,.,.,TRBV5-1,TGCGCCAGCAGCTTGGAGGCGGGGGTCGCGGCTTTCTTT,CASSLEAGVAAFF
TRBJ1-1,TRBD1,.,TRBV27,TGTGCCAGCAGTTTCGGGACAGGGGTGAACACTGAAGCTTTCTTT,CASSFGTGVNTEAFF
TRBJ1-4,.,.,TRBV28,TGTGCCAGCAGTCCCATTACAGCTGAAAAACTGTTTTTT,CASSPITAEKLFF
TRBJ1-2,.,.,TRBV5-1,TGCGCCAGCAGCTTGGGGTCAGGCTATGGCTACACCTTC,CASSLGSGYGYTF
TRBJ2-1,TRBD2,.,TRBV29-1,TGCAGCCCACTCCCCCTAGCGGGAGATCACAATGAGCAGTTCTTC,CSPLPLAGDHNEQFF
TRBJ1-1,TRBD1,.,TRBV29-1,TGCAGCGTTAGTAGAGGGGCAGGGGGCACTGAAGCTTTCTTT,CSVSRGAGGTEAFF
TRBJ2-3,TRBD1,.,TRBV7-9,TGTGCCAGCAGCCTTCAGGGGGTGGATACGCAGTATTTT,CASSLQGVDTQYF
TRBJ1-5,.,.,TRBV7-8,TGTGCCAGCAGGCTAGGAGCCTCTAATCAGCCCCAGCATTTT,CASRLGASNQPQHF
TRBJ2-7,TRBD1,.,TRBV7-9,TGTGCCAGCGCGACAGGGTACTACGAGCAGTACTTC,CASATGYYEQYF
TRBJ2-7,TRBD2,.,TRBV28,TGTGCCAGCAGTGGTTTCGGGGGGGTCTACGAGCAGTACTTC,CASSGFGGVYEQYF
TRBJ2-5,TRBD1,.,TRBV15,TGTGCCACCAGCAGAGCTTTAAGGACAGGGGGCGGGGAGACCCAGTACTTC,CATSRALRTGGGETQYF
TRBJ2-3,.,once,TRBV3-1/TRBV3-2,TGTGCCAGCAGCCACCGCCTCGTAGCAGATACGCAGTATTTT,CASSHRLVADTQYF
TRBJ1-5,.,.,TRBV19,TGTGCCAGTAGTACGGGACAAATGGATCAGCCCCAGCATTTT,CASSTGQMDQPQHF
TRBJ2-4,TRBD1,.,TRBV6-2/TRBV6-3,TGTGCCAGCAGCACGGACAGGGGGAATTTTGCATCCAAAAACATTCAGTACTTC,CASSTDRGNFASKNIQYF
TRBJ1-1,.,.,TRBV2,TGTGCCAGCACAGAGGCGGGGACCACTGAAGCTTTCTTT,CASTEAGTTEAFF
TRBJ2-7,.,once,TRBV3-1/TRBV3-2,TGTGCCAGCAGCCTGAAACGCGGGGTACTCTACGAGCAGTACTTC,CASSLKRGVLYEQYF
TRBJ1-1,TRBD1,.,TRBV3-1/TRBV3-2,TGTGCCAGCAGCCGGGACAGGGTAGGGGTGAACACTGAAGCTTTCTTT,CASSRDRVGVNTEAFF
TRBJ2-7,TRBD2,.,TRBV20-1,TGCAGTGCTAGTCATCCTAGCGGCCCCGACTACGAGCAGTACTTC,CSASHPSGPDYEQYF
TRBJ2-7,TRBD1,.,TRBV6-5,TGTGCCAGCAGTTACGGGGGGACAGGGTTCTTCCACGAGCAGTACTTC,CASSYGGTGFFHEQYF
TRBJ2-7,.,few,TRBV28,TGTGCCAGTGAACCAAACGGGCCTGGACAGACCTACGAGCAGTACTTC,CASEPNGPGQTYEQYF
TRBJ2-7,TRBD1,once,TRBV6-1,TGTGCCAGCAGTGAAGCCACCTCGGGACAGGGGGCCTACGAGCAGTACTTC,CASSEATSGQGAYEQYF
TRBJ2-5,TRBD1,.,TRBV11-2,TGTGCCAGCAGCTTTCAGGGGGTGCAAGAGACCCAGTACTTC,CASSFQGVQETQYF
TRBJ2-2,.,once,TRBV12-3/TRBV12-4,TGTGCCAGCAGTTTCCAGGGTACCGGGGAGCTGTTTTTT,CASSFQGTGELFF
TRBJ1-1,.,few,TRBV5-1,TGCGCCAGCAGCGTCGACCGGGCCTCGAGGACTACTGAAGCTTTCTTT,CASSVDRASRTTEAFF
TRBJ2-6,.,.,TRBV5-1,TGCGCCAGCAGCTTGGCCTCGGAGACTGGGGCCAACGTCCTGACTTTC,CASSLASETGANVLTF